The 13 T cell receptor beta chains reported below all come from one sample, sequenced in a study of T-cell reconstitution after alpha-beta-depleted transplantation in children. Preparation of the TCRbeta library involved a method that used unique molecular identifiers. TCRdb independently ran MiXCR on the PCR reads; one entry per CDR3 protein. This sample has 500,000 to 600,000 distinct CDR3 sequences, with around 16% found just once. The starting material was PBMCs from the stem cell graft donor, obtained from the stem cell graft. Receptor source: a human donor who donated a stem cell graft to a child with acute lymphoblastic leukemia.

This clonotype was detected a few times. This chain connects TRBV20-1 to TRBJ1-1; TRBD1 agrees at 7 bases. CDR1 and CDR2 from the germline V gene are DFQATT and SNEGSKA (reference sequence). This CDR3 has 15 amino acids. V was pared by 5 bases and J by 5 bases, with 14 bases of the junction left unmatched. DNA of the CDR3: TGCAGTGCTTGCCGCGGAATTACAGGGGAAACTGAAGCTTTCTTT. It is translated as CSACRGITGETEAFF.

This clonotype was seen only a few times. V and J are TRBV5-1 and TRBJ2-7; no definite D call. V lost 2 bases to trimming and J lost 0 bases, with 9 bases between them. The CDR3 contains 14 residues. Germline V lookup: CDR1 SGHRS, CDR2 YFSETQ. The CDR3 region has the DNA TGCGCCAGCAGCTTTGCGAGGAACTCCTACGAGCAGTACTTC. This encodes CASSFARNSYEQYF.

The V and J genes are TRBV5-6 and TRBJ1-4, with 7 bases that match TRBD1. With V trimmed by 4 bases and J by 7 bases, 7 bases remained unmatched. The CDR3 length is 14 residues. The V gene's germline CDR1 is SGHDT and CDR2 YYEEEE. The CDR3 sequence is CASSVVAGGEKLFF. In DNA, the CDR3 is TGTGCCAGCAGCGTGGTGGCAGGGGGTGAAAAACTGTTTTTT.

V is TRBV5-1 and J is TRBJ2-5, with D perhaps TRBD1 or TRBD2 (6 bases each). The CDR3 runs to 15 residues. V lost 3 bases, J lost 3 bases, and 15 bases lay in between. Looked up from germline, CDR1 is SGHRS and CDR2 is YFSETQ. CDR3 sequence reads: CASSSGWRGEETQYF. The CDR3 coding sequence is TGCGCCAGCAGCTCGGGTTGGAGGGGGGAAGAGACCCAGTACTTC.

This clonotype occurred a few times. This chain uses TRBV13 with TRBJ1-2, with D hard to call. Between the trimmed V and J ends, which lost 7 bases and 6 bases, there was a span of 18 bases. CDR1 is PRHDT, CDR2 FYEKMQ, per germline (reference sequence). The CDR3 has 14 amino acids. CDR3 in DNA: TGTGCCAGCACCACCCAGCTCCGGAGGAATGGCTACACCTTC. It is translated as CASTTQLRRNGYTF.

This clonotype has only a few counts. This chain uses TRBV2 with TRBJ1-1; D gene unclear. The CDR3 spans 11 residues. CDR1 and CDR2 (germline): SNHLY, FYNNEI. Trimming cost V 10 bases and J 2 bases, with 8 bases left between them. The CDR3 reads CATKGNTEAFF. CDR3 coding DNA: TGTGCCACTAAGGGAAACACTGAAGCTTTCTTT. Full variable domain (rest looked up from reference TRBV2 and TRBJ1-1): EPEVTQTPSHQVTQMGQEVILRCVPISNHLYFYWYRQILGQKVEFLVSFYNNEISEKSEIFDDQFSVERPDGSNFTLKIRSTKLEDSAMYFCATKGNTEAFFGQGTRLTVV.

The CDR3 coding sequence is TGCGCCAGTTCCCTGGACAGGGCGGTTAACACTGAAGCTTTCTTT. Protein: CASSLDRAVNTEAFF. The J gene is TRBJ1-1, the V gene TRBV5-1; 8 bases map to TRBD1. Germline V gives CDR1 SGHRS, CDR2 YFSETQ. The length of the CDR3 is 15 residues. V lost 8 bases, J lost 2 bases, and 11 bases stayed unmatched.

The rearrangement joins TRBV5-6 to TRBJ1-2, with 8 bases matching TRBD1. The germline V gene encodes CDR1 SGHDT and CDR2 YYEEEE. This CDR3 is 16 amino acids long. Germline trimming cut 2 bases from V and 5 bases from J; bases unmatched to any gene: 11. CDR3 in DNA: TGTGCCAGCAGCTTCGTGGGACAGGCGCACAATTATGGCTACACCTTC. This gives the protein CASSFVGQAHNYGYTF.

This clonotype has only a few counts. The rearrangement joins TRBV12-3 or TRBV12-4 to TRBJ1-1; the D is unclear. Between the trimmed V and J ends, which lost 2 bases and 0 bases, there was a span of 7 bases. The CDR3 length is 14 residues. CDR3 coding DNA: TGTGCCAGCAGTTTACTTCGTATGAACACTGAAGCTTTCTTT. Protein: CASSLLRMNTEAFF.

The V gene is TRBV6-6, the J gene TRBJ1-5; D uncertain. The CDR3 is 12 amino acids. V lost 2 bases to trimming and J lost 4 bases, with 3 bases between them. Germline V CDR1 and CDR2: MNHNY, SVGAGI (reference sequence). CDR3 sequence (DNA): TGTGCCAGCAGTTACGCGAATCAGCCCCAGCATTTT. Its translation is CASSYANQPQHF.

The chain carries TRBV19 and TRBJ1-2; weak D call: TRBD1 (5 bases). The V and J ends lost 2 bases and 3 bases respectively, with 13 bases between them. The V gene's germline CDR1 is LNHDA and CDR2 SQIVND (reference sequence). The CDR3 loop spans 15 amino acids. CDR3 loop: CASSISGFADYGYTF. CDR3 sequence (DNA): TGTGCCAGTAGTATATCAGGGTTCGCGGACTATGGCTACACCTTC.

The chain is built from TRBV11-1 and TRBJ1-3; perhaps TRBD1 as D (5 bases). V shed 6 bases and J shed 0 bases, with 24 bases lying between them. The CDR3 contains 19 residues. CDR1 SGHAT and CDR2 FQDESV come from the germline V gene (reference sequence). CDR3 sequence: CASRMRVDPGGNSGNTIYF. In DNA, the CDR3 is TGTGCCAGCAGAATGCGGGTCGATCCCGGGGGAAACTCTGGAAACACCATATATTTT. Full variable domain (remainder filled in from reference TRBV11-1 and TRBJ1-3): EAEVAQSPRYKITEKSQAVAFWCDPISGHATLYWYRQILGQGPELLVQFQDESVVDDSQLPKDRFSAERLKGVDSTLKIQPAELGDSAMYLCASRMRVDPGGNSGNTIYFGEGSWLTVV.

In nucleotides, the CDR3 is TGTGCCAGCAGCCCTCAGAGCGCTAATGGCAATGAGCAGTTCTTC. Translation: CASSPQSANGNEQFF. The chain employs TRBV7-2 and TRBJ2-1; D gene ambiguous. CDR1 and CDR2 (germline): SGHTA, FQGNSA. CDR3 length equals 15 residues. V was pared by 5 bases and J by 6 bases, with 17 bases between.